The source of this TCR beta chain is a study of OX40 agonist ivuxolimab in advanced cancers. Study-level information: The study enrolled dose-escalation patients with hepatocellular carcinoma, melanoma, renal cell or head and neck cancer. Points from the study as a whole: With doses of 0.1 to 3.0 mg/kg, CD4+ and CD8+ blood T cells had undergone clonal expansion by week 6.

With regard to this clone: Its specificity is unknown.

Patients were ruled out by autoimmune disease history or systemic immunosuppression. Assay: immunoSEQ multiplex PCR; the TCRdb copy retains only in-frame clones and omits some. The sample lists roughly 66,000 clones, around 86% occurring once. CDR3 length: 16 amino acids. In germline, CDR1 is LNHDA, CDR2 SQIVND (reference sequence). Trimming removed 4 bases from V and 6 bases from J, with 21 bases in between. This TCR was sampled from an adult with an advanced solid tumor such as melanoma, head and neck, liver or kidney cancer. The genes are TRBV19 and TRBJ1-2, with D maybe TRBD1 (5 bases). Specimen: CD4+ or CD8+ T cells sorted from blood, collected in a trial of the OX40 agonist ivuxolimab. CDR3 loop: CASSRLSGRDYHGYTF. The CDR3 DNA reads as TGTGCCAGTAGTAGGTTATCGGGCAGGGATTACCATGGCTACACCTTC.